This is a list of T cell receptor beta chains from one sample in a study of blood T cell repertoires in COVID-19. Assay: immunoSEQ multiplex PCR; the TCRdb copy retains only in-frame clones and omits some. The table records 150,000 or so clones, approximately 83% of them present only once. The sequenced material came from peripheral blood. These receptor sequences come from a woman aged 55-69 years with acute or convalescent COVID-19. Each CDR3 is given with its conserved first and last residue. The order of the fields is D gene, V gene, clone size, J gene, CDR3 protein, CDR3 DNA. A D gene is named only where the DNA matches it firmly. Size is omitted from some rows. Given values are once, few, many or a class for expanded clones.

D: TRBD2; V: TRBV20-1; size: -; J: TRBJ2-3; CDR3: CSASKASGWADTQYF; DNA: TGCAGTGCTAGTAAGGCTAGCGGCTGGGCAGATACGCAGTATTTT
D: TRBD1; V: TRBV5-1; size: -; J: TRBJ1-1; CDR3: CASSWTGNEAFF; DNA: TGCGCCAGCAGCTGGACAGGGAACGAAGCTTTCTTT
D: -; V: TRBV12-3/TRBV12-4; size: -; J: TRBJ2-3; CDR3: CASSLSRADTQYF; DNA: TGTGCCAGCAGTTTATCTCGCGCAGATACGCAGTATTTT
D: -; V: TRBV28; size: -; J: TRBJ1-2; CDR3: CASSYTVSGGYTF; DNA: TGTGCCAGCAGTTATACAGTCTCAGGCGGCTACACCTTC
D: TRBD2; V: TRBV5-1; size: -; J: TRBJ2-4; CDR3: CASSLGLAGQNIQYF; DNA: TGCGCCAGCAGCTTGGGACTAGCGGGACAAAACATTCAGTACTTC
D: TRBD2; V: TRBV5-4; size: -; J: TRBJ2-1; CDR3: CASSLAGGISEQFF; DNA: TGTGCCAGCAGCTTAGCGGGAGGGATCAGTGAGCAGTTCTTC
D: TRBD1; V: TRBV4-1; size: -; J: TRBJ1-1; CDR3: CASSQAQGARTEAFF; DNA: TGCGCCAGCAGCCAAGCGCAGGGGGCTCGCACTGAAGCTTTCTTT
D: -; V: TRBV5-1; size: -; J: TRBJ2-3; CDR3: CASSLQTDTQYF; DNA: TGCGCCAGCAGCTTGCAAACAGATACGCAGTATTTT
D: -; V: TRBV7-9; size: -; J: TRBJ2-6; CDR3: CASSLQVSGFVLTF; DNA: TGTGCCAGCAGCTTACAAGTCAGCGGTTTCGTCCTGACTTTC
D: -; V: TRBV4-1; size: -; J: TRBJ1-4; CDR3: CASSQAPFGASNEKLFF; DNA: TGCGCCAGCAGCCAAGCCCCCTTTGGGGCATCGAATGAAAAACTGTTTTTT
D: -; V: TRBV27; size: -; J: TRBJ2-7; CDR3: CASRRELGEQYF; DNA: TGTGCCAGCAGGCGGGAACTCGGCGAGCAGTACTTC
D: -; V: TRBV6-5; size: -; J: TRBJ1-1; CDR3: CASSNNKNTEAFF; DNA: TGTGCCAGCAGCAACAACAAGAACACTGAAGCTTTCTTT
D: TRBD1; V: TRBV6-5; size: -; J: TRBJ1-1; CDR3: CASMRDRGGTEAFF; DNA: TGTGCCAGCATGCGGGACAGAGGAGGGACTGAAGCTTTCTTT
D: -; V: TRBV5-1; size: -; J: TRBJ2-5; CDR3: CASKVSGYQETQYF; DNA: TGCGCCAGCAAGGTTTCGGGGTATCAAGAGACCCAGTACTTC
D: TRBD2; V: TRBV2; size: -; J: TRBJ2-1; CDR3: CASSVGLAGPRDEQFF; DNA: TGTGCCAGCAGTGTGGGCTTAGCGGGGCCGAGGGATGAGCAGTTCTTC
D: TRBD1; V: TRBV30; size: -; J: TRBJ1-4; CDR3: CAWSRGTGGEKLFF; DNA: TGTGCCTGGAGTAGGGGGACAGGGGGGGAAAAACTGTTTTTT
D: TRBD2; V: TRBV18; size: -; J: TRBJ2-7; CDR3: CASSAIPGTSGIEQYF; DNA: TGTGCCAGCTCAGCGATCCCGGGGACTAGCGGGATCGAGCAGTACTTC
D: TRBD1; V: TRBV10-1; size: -; J: TRBJ1-1; CDR3: CASRTGTNTEAFF; DNA: TGCGCCAGCAGGACAGGGACGAACACTGAAGCTTTCTTT
D: TRBD2; V: TRBV30; size: -; J: TRBJ2-3; CDR3: CAWRLAGRDTQYF; DNA: TGTGCCTGGAGACTAGCGGGCAGAGATACGCAGTATTTT
D: -; V: TRBV5-1; size: -; J: TRBJ2-1; CDR3: CASKGVAGYNEQFF; DNA: TGCGCCAGCAAGGGGGTAGCGGGTTACAATGAGCAGTTCTTC
D: -; V: TRBV28; size: many; J: TRBJ2-2; CDR3: CASSPPRGLYTGELFF; DNA: TGTGCCAGCAGTCCGCCCAGAGGACTTTACACCGGGGAGCTGTTTTTT
D: -; V: TRBV19; size: -; J: TRBJ2-1; CDR3: CASSIEPSDEQFF; DNA: TGTGCCAGTAGTATTGAGCCATCGGATGAGCAGTTCTTC
D: -; V: TRBV12-3/TRBV12-4; size: -; J: TRBJ1-1; CDR3: CASTGGNTEAFF; DNA: TGTGCCAGCACCGGGGGTAACACTGAAGCTTTCTTT
D: TRBD2; V: TRBV7-2; size: -; J: TRBJ2-7; CDR3: CASSLGAGGPGEQYF; DNA: TGTGCCAGCAGCTTAGGAGCGGGAGGGCCGGGTGAGCAGTACTTC
D: TRBD1; V: TRBV2; size: few; J: TRBJ1-2; CDR3: CASSDGTGNPYGYTF; DNA: TGTGCCAGCAGTGACGGGACAGGGAACCCCTATGGCTACACCTTC
D: -; V: TRBV11-2; size: -; J: TRBJ2-2; CDR3: CASSPRQADTGELFF; DNA: TGTGCCAGCAGTCCCCGGCAGGCCGACACCGGGGAGCTGTTTTTT
D: -; V: TRBV7-2; size: -; J: TRBJ2-1; CDR3: CASSPVEVLNYEQFF; DNA: TGTGCCAGCAGCCCCGTTGAGGTCTTGAACTATGAGCAGTTCTTC
D: TRBD1; V: TRBV7-2; size: once; J: TRBJ2-5; CDR3: CASEGRGETQYF; DNA: TGTGCCAGTGAAGGCAGGGGGGAGACCCAGTACTTC
D: TRBD2; V: TRBV11-3; size: -; J: TRBJ2-3; CDR3: CASSLEPLAGAGTDTQYF; DNA: TGTGCCAGCAGCTTAGAGCCCCTTGCGGGAGCGGGCACAGATACGCAGTATTTT
D: TRBD2; V: TRBV5-1; size: few; J: TRBJ2-3; CDR3: CASSISGRGTQYF; DNA: TGCGCCAGCAGCATTAGCGGGCGAGGTACGCAGTATTTT
D: -; V: TRBV19; size: -; J: TRBJ2-4; CDR3: CASSLGHTLGLHPIQYF; DNA: TGTGCCAGTAGTTTAGGACACACCCTCGGTTTGCACCCTATTCAGTACTTC
D: -; V: TRBV7-3; size: -; J: TRBJ2-3; CDR3: CASSFTDRPDTQYF; DNA: TGTGCCAGCAGCTTCACTGACAGACCAGATACGCAGTATTTT
D: -; V: TRBV25-1; size: -; J: TRBJ2-1; CDR3: CASSAAWGVTNEQFF; DNA: TGTGCCAGCAGTGCTGCCTGGGGGGTAACCAATGAGCAGTTCTTC
D: TRBD2; V: TRBV24-1; size: -; J: TRBJ2-1; CDR3: CATSDQTRSGVEQFF; DNA: TGTGCCACCAGTGATCAAACTCGCAGCGGGGTTGAGCAGTTCTTC
D: TRBD1; V: TRBV28; size: -; J: TRBJ2-3; CDR3: CASRTWTGLDTQYF; DNA: TGTGCCAGCAGAACCTGGACAGGTCTTGATACGCAGTATTTT
D: -; V: TRBV28; size: -; J: TRBJ1-6; CDR3: CASSSDGGRGSSPLHF; DNA: TGTGCCAGCAGCTCCGATGGCGGCAGGGGAAGTTCACCCCTCCACTTT